This T cell receptor (beta chain) was profiled in a study of blood T cell repertoires in COVID-19. Across the study: COVID-19 samples, acute and convalescent, were from the United States, Italy and Spain. From T cells, B-cell-depleted T cells, or PBMCs came the material, which was cDNA or gDNA.

The CDR3 extends over 15 amino acids. V lost 4 bases to trimming and J lost 0 bases; unmatched junction nucleotides: 2. Germline values: CDR1 SGHRS, CDR2 YFSETQ. Original processing methods: Amplification of reference gene primers provided the estimated nucleated cell counts. Assay used: immunoSEQ multiplex PCR; TCRdb lists only in-frame clones, some missing. That table furnishes V, J and clone size, whereas the DNA furnished D and trimming. The sample consists of about 250,000 clones, about 83% of them appearing once. The chain joins TRBV5-1 to TRBJ2-3; 10 bases agree with TRBD2. The sequenced material came from peripheral blood. The receptor's source is a man in his fifties with acute or convalescent COVID-19. The CDR3 loop is CASSTSGVSTDTQYF. CDR3 nucleotide sequence: TGCGCCAGCAGCACTAGCGGGGTTAGCACAGATACGCAGTATTTT. The full variable domain, completed using reference TRBV5-1 and TRBJ2-3, is KAGVTQTPRYLIKTRGQQVTLSCSPISGHRSVSWYQQTPGQGLQFLFEYFSETQRNKGNFPGRFSGRQFSNSRSEMNVSTLELGDSALYLCASSTSGVSTDTQYFGPGTRLTVL.